This TCR beta chain was profiled in a study of blood T cell repertoires in COVID-19. About the study: The analysed material was cDNA or gDNA that came from T cells, B-cell-depleted T cells, or PBMCs.

Study members were between roughly 18 and 100 years old and lived in 25 or so US regions. As concerns this clone: Compared with germline, one end of the junction differs, possibly owing to a read error.

This CDR3 contains 14 residues. Germline assignment: CDR1 MDHEN and CDR2 SYDVKM. Sequenced by immunoSEQ multiplex PCR; TCRdb stores in-frame clones only, minus some. This repertoire shows around 220,000 clones, 85% to 95% found once; its top ten account for less than 2.5%. Sample: PBMCs or T cells enriched from blood (not recorded which). The chain couples TRBV28 to TRBJ2-1, with 9 bases lining up with TRBD1. This receptor was taken from a woman under 30 who had recovered from COVID-19. The CDR3 reads CASSPSMTGTGMLF. The CDR3 DNA reads as TGTGCCAGCAGTCCGAGCATGACCGGGACAGGGATGCTCTTC.